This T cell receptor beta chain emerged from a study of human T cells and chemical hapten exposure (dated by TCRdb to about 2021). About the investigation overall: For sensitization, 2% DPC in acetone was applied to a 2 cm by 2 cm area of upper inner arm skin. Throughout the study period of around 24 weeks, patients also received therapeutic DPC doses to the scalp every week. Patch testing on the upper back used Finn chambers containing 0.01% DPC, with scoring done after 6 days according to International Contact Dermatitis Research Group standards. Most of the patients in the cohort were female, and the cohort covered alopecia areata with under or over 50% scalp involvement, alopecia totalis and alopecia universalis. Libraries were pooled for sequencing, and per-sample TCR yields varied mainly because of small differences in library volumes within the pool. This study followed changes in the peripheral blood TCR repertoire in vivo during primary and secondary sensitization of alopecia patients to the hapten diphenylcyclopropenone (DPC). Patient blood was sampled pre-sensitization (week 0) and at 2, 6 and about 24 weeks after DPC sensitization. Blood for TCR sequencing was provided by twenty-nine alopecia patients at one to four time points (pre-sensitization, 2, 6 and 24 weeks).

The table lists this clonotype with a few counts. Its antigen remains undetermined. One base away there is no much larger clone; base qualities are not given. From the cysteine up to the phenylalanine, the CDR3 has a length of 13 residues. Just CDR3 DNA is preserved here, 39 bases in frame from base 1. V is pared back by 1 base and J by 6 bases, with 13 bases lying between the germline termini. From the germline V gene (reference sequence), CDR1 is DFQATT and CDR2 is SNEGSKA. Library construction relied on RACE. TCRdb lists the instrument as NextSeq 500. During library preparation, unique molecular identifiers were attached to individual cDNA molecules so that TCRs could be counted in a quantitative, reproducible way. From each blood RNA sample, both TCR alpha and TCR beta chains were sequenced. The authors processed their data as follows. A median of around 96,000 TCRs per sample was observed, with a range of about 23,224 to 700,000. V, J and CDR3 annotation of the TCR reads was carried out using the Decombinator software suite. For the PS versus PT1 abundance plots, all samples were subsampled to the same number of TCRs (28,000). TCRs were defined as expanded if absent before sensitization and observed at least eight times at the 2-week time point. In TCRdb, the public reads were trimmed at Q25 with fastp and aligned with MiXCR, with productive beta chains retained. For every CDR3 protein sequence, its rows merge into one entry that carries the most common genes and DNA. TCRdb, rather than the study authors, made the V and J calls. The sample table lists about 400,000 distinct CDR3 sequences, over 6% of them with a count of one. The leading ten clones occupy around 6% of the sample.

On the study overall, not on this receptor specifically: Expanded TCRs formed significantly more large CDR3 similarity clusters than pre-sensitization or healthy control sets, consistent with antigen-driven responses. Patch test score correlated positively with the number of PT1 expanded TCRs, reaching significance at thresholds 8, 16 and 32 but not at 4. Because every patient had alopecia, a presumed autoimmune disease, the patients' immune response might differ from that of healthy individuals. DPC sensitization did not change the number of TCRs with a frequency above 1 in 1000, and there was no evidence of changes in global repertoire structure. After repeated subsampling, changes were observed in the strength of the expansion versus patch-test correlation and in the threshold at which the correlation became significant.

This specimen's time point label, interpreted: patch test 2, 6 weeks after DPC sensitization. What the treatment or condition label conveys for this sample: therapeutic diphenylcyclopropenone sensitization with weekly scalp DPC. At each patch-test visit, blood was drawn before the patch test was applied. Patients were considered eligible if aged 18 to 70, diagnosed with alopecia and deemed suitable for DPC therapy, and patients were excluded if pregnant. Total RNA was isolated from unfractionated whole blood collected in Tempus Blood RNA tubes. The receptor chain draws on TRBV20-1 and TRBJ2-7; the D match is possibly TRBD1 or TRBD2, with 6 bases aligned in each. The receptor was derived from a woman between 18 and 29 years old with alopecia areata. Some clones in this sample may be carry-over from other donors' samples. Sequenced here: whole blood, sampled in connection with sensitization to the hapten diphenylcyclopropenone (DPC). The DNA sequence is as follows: TGCAGTGCTAGAGTAGTACAGGGAGGCGAGCAGTACTTC. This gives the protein CSARVVQGGEQYF.